This T cell receptor beta chain came from a study of tumor-infiltrating lymphocytes in primary liver carcinoma. Study in general: The patients had histopathologically diagnosed primary liver carcinoma, and their disease was treated by surgical resection. The patients included men and women who were aged 30 to 69 years. Study-wide results and caveats: It was in tumors, not blood, that the top-250-clone fraction was significantly higher (p = 0.039).

In this sample, this clonotype turned up a few times. Its specificity is not known. Germline V CDR1 and CDR2: MNHEY, SVGAGI. The junction had 5 bases not matched to a gene; V was cut back by 5 bases and J by 5 bases. This CDR3 contains 14 residues. Total RNA amounting to 500 ng was the source from which TCR beta cDNA was made with a constant-region primer. Investigators got TCR beta libraries out of three nested multiplex PCR rounds, done with slightly modified ARM-PCR. Primers for the first two PCR rounds were TRBV1-TRBV30 forward primers and a C-beta reverse primer (about 11 cycles per round). One entry per CDR3 protein results from TCRdb running MiXCR on the multiplex PCR reads. Of hundreds of thousands of distinct CDR3 sequences listed, around three fifths were seen once; the top ten hold about 18%. Blood RNA originated from unsorted whole blood, with germline DNA additionally extracted.

The chain links TRBV6-5 to TRBJ1-2; 10 positions match TRBD1. The material sequenced was peripheral blood. The source is a young woman with primary liver carcinoma and hepatitis B virus infection. The CDR3: CASSRPGQGYGYTF. The CDR3 nucleotides read TGTGCCAGCAGTAGACCGGGACAGGGGTATGGCTACACCTTC.